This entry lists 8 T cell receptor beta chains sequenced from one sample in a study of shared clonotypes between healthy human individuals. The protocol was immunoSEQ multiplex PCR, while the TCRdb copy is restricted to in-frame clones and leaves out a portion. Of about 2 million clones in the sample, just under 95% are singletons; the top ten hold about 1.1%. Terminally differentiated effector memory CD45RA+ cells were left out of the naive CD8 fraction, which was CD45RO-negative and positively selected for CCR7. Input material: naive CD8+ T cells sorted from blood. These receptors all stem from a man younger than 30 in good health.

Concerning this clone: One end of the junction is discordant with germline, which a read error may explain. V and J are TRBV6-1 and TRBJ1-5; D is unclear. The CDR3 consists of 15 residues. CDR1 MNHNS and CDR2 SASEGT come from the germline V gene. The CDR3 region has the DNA TGTGCCAGCAGTCAAGCAGCAAACCTTAATCAGCCCCAGCATTTT. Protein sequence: CASSQAANLNQPQHF.

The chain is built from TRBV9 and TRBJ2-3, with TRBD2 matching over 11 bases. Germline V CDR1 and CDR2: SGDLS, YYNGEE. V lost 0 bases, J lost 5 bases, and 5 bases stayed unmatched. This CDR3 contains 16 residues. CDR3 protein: CASSVGIAGGEDTQYF. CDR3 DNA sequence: TGTGCCAGCAGCGTAGGGATAGCGGGAGGGGAAGATACGCAGTATTTT.

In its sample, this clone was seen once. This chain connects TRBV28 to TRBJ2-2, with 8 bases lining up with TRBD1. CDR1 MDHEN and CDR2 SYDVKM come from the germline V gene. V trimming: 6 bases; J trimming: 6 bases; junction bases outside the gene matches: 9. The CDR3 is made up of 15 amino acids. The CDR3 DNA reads TGTGCCAGCAGCTTGAGAACAGGGGGGCCCGGGGAGCTGTTTTTT. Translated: CASSLRTGGPGELFF.

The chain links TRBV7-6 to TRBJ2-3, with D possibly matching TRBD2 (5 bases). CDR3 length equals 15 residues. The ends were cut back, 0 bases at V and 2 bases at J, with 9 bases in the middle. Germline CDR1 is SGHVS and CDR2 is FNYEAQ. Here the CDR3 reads CASSLAEGITDTQYF. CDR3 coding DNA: TGTGCCAGCAGCTTAGCCGAGGGAATCACAGATACGCAGTATTTT.

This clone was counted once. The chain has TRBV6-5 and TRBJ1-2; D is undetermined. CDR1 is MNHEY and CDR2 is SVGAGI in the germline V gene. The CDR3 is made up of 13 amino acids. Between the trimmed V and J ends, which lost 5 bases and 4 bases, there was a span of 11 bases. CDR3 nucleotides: TGTGCCAGCAGTGAGGTGTTGAGCTATGGCTACACCTTC. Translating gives CASSEVLSYGYTF.

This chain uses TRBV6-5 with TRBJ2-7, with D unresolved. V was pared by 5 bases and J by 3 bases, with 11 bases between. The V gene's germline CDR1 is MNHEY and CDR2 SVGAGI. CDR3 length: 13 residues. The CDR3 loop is CASSEIPDYEQYF. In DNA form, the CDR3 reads TGTGCCAGCAGTGAGATTCCAGACTACGAGCAGTACTTC.

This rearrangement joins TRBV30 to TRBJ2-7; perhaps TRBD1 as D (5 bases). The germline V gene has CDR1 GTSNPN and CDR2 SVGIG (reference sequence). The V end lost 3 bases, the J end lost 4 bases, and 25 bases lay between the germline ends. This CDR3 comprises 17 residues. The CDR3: CAWRKAAGNLDFYEQYF. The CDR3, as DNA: TGTGCCTGGAGGAAGGCGGCAGGGAATCTCGACTTTTACGAGCAGTACTTC. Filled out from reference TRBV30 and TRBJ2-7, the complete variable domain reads SQTIHQWPATLVQPVGSPLSLECTVEGTSNPNLYWYRQAAGRGLQLLFYSVGIGQISSEVPQNLSASRPQDRQFILSSKKLLLSDSGFYLCAWRKAAGNLDFYEQYFGPGTRLTVT.

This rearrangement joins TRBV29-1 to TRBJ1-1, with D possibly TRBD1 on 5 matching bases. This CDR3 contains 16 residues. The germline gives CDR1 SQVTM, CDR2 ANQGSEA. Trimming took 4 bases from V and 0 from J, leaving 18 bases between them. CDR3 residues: CSVGHILEGMNTEAFF. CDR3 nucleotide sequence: TGCAGCGTTGGCCACATACTCGAGGGGATGAACACTGAAGCTTTCTTT. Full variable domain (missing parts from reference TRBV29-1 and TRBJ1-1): SAVISQKPSRDICQRGTSLTIQCQVDSQVTMMFWYRQQPGQSLTLIATANQGSEATYESGFVIDKFPISRPNLTFSTLTVSNMSPEDSSIYLCSVGHILEGMNTEAFFGQGTRLTVV.